This section outlines one T cell receptor beta chain sequence together with its context. Random hexamers were used to reverse transcribe an amount of roughly 0.45 to 1 ug RNA. An immunoSEQ multiplex PCR amplified TCR beta CDR3 over 54 Vbeta and 13 Jbeta. From the immunoSEQ multiplex PCR reads, TCRdb called clonotypes with MiXCR, one entry per CDR3 protein. This sample has 150,000 to 200,000 distinct CDR3 sequences, with around 94% found just once. Peripheral blood CD8+ and CD4+ T cells were profiled by TCR beta sequencing. Germline V CDR1 and CDR2: SQVTM, ANQGSEA. The V and J ends lost 7 bases and 6 bases, in that order; junction bases with no gene match: 9. CDR3 length: 13 residues. The data originate from a study of CD8 T cells in Susac syndrome.

The specimen sequenced was CD4+ T cells from PBMCs. This chain joins TRBV29-1 and TRBJ2-7; TRBD1 aligns across 10 bases. The receptor's source is a human donor in good health. For the CDR3, the DNA is TGCAGCGCCGGACAGGGGGGAAATAGCGAGCAGTACTTC. This gives the protein CSAGQGGNSEQYF.